This T cell receptor beta chain was documented in a study of shared T cell receptors in the human thymus. CDR3 length: 17 residues. CDR1 is SGHRS and CDR2 is YFSETQ in the germline V gene. The ends were cut back, 0 bases at V and 3 bases at J, with 17 bases in the middle. Sequenced by immunoSEQ multiplex PCR; TCRdb stores in-frame clones only, minus some. The table lists more than 300,000 clones, approximately 95% of them singletons. The TCR sequence derives from a human donor. The chain links TRBV5-1 to TRBJ2-3; a possible D gene is TRBD2 (6 bases). Material: thymocytes. The CDR3 DNA is TGCGCCAGCAGCTTGGCCGGGGGACGGGAGAATACAGATACGCAGTATTTT. Encoded protein: CASSLAGGRENTDTQYF.